This TCR beta chain was observed in a study of cytomegalovirus exposure and HLA in healthy donors. PCR employed 60 Vbeta and 13 Jbeta primers. The method was immunoSEQ multiplex PCR; TCRdb's version includes in-frame clones alone and lacks a portion of them. Recorded here are some 120,000 clones; the top ten clones represent 2% to 2.5%. This receptor was taken from a man in his forties in good health and CMV-seronegative. Sequences were obtained from PBMCs.

The CDR3 DNA sequence: TGTGCCAGCAGCTACAGACAGAGCAGCTACGAGCAGTACTTC. Translation gives CASSYRQSSYEQYF. The chain is built from TRBV6-6 and TRBJ2-7; perhaps TRBD1 as D (5 bases). CDR1 and CDR2 from the germline V gene are MNHNY and SVGAGI (reference sequence). The length of the CDR3 is 14 residues. V dropped 6 bases and J dropped 3 bases, with 15 bases sitting between them.